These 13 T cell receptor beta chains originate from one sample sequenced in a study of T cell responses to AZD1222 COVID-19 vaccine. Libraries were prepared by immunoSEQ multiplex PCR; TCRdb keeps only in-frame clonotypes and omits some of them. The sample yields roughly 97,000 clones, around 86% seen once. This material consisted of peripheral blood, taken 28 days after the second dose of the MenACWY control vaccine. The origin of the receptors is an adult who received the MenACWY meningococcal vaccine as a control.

The CDR3 region has the DNA TGTGCCAGCAGTGAAGTCCGAGTTTCGGCCGGGGAGCTGTTTTTT. Translating it yields CASSEVRVSAGELFF. This chain joins TRBV2 and TRBJ2-2; no firm D call. CDR1 SNHLY and CDR2 FYNNEI come from the germline V gene. This CDR3 is 15 amino acids long. Trimming shortened V by 1 base and J by 6 bases, and 12 bases separated the two germline ends.

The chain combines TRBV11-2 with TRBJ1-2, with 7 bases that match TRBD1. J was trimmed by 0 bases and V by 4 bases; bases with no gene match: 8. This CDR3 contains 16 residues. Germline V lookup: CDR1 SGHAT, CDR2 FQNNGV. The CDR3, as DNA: TGTGCCAGCAGCTCCTGGACAGGCCCCACTAACTATGGCTACACCTTC. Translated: CASSSWTGPTNYGYTF.

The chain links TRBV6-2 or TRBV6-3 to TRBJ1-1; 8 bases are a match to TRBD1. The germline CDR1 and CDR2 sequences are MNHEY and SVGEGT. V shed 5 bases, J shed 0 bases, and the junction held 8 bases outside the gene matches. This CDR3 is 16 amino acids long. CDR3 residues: CASSHTGGLMNTEAFF. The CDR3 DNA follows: TGTGCCAGCAGTCATACAGGGGGTTTAATGAACACTGAAGCTTTCTTT.

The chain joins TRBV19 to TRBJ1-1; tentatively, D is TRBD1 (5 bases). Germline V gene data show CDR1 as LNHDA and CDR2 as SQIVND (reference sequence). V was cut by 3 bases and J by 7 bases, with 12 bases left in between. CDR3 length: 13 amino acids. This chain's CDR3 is CASSIGRANEAFF. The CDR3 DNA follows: TGTGCCAGTAGTATTGGCAGGGCAAATGAAGCTTTCTTT.

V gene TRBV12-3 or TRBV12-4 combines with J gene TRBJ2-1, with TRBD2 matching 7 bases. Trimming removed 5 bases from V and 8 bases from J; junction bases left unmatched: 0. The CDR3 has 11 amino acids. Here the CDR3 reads CASSRGDEQFF. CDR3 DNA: TGTGCCAGCAGTCGGGGGGATGAGCAGTTCTTC.

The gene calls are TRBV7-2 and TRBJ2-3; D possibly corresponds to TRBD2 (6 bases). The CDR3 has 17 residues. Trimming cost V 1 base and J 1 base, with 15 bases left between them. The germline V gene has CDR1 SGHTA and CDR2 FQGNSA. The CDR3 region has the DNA TGTGCCAGCAGCTTAGGGGTTTTCGGGGGTCGCACAGATACGCAGTATTTT. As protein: CASSLGVFGGRTDTQYF.

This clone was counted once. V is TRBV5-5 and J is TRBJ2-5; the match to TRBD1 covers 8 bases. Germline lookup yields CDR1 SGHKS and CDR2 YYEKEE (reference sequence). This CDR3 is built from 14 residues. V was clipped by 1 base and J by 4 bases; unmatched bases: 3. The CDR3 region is CASSLPGGGETQYF. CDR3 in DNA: TGTGCCAGCAGCTTGCCAGGGGGCGGAGAGACCCAGTACTTC. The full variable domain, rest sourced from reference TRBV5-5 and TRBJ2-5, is DAGVTQSPTHLIKTRGQQVTLRCSPISGHKSVSWYQQVLGQGPQFIFQYYEKEERGRGNFPDRFSARQFPNYSSELNVNALLLGDSALYLCASSLPGGGETQYFGPGTRLLVL.

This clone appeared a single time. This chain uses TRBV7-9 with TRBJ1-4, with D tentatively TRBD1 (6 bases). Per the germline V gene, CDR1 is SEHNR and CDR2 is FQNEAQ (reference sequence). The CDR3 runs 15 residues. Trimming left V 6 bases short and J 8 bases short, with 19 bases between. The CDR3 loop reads CASSLLEDRGEKLFF. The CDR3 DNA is TGTGCCAGCAGTCTTCTGGAGGACAGAGGGGAAAAACTGTTTTTT.

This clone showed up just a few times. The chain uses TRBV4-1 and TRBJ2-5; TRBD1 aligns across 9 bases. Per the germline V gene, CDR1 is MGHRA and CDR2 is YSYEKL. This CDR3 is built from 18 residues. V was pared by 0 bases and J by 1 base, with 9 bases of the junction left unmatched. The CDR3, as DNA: TGCGCCAGCAGCCAAGAAAGGGCCCCGGGACAGGGCCAAGAGACCCAGTACTTC. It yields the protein CASSQERAPGQGQETQYF.

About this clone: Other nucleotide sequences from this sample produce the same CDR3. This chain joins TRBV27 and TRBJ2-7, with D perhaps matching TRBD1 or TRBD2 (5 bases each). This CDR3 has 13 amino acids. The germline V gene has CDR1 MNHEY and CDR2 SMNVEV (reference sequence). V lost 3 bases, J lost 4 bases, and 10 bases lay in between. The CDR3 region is CASSFGTGYEQYF. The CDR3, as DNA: TGTGCCAGCAGTTTTGGGACGGGTTACGAGCAGTACTTC.

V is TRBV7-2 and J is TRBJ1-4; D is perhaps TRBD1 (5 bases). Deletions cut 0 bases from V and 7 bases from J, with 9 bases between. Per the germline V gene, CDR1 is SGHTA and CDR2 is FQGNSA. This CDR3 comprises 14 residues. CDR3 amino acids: CASSLAGAREKLFF. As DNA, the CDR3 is TGTGCCAGCAGCTTAGCTGGGGCCCGTGAAAAACTGTTTTTT.

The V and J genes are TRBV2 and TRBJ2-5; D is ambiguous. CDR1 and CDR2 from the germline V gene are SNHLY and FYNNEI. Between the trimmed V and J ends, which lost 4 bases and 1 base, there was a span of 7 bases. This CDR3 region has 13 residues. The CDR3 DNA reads TGTGCCAGCAGTGGTGAAACCCAAGAGACCCAGTACTTC. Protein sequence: CASSGETQETQYF.

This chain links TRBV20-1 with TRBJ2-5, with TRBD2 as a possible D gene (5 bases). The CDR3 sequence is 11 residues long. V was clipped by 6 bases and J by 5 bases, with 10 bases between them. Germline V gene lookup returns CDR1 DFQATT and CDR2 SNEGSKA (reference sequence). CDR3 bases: TGCAGTGCCAAGGACTGGGAGACCCAGTACTTC. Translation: CSAKDWETQYF.